This T cell receptor (beta chain) was recorded in a study of technical replicates of blood from a few donors. Germline values: CDR1 LGHNA, CDR2 YNFKEQ. CDR3 length: 16 residues. Losses at the gene ends were 1 base for V and 7 bases for J; bases not matched to a gene: 6. Sequencing was performed with immunoSEQ multiplex PCR; in TCRdb, only in-frame clones are kept and a portion is missing. Found here are around 58,000 clones, around nine tenths of them singletons; the top ten hold 4% to 6.5%. Specimen: PBMCs. This chain uses TRBV4-2 with TRBJ2-2; 10 bases fit TRBD2. The source is a human donor in good health. Some clones in this sample may be carry-over from other donors' samples. The CDR3: CASSQGSGGAFGELFF. CDR3 DNA: TGTGCCAGCAGCCAAGGGAGCGGGGGGGCCTTCGGGGAGCTGTTTTTT.